A selection of T cell receptor beta chains follows, all from one sample in a study of blood T cell repertoires in COVID-19. Generated by immunoSEQ multiplex PCR, the TCRdb table keeps only in-frame clones and is missing some. This table holds under 150,000 clones, around 84% found once. The source material was peripheral blood. The source is a man between 60 and 70 years old with active or convalescent COVID-19. Each CDR3 is given with its conserved first and last residue. The D gene is left open where the match is weak. Size is stated for part of the rows, as once, few or many counts, or as a class when the clone is expanded.

abundance	v_gene	j_gene	d_gene	CDR3nt	CDR3aa
-	TRBV27	TRBJ1-1	-	TGTGCCAGCAGTTTATTAGGGGGTGGCACTGAAGCTTTCTTT	CASSLLGGGTEAFF
-	TRBV21-1	TRBJ2-5	-	TGTGCCAGAAACGACAGCCAAGAGACCCAGTACTTC	CARNDSQETQYF
few	TRBV3-1/TRBV3-2	TRBJ1-2	-	TGTGCCAGCAGCCAAGACACAGGGTTTGACTTCGATGGCTACACCTTC	CASSQDTGFDFDGYTF
-	TRBV6-6	TRBJ2-3	TRBD2	TGTGCCAGCAGTAGCGGGAGGATGAGAGATACGCAGTATTTT	CASSSGRMRDTQYF
-	TRBV7-2	TRBJ2-1	TRBD2	TGTGCCAGCAGGAAAGTAGCGGGAGCATGGGACAATGAGCAGTTCTTC	CASRKVAGAWDNEQFF
-	TRBV29-1	TRBJ2-7	TRBD1	TGCAGCGTTGTAGGGCAGGGGGCATCCTACGAGCAGTACTTC	CSVVGQGASYEQYF
once	TRBV7-2	TRBJ2-7	-	TGTGCCAGCAGCTTAGCGGGAGGGGGCTACGAGCAGTACTTC	CASSLAGGGYEQYF
-	TRBV5-4	TRBJ2-2	-	TGTGCCAGCAGCTTGCTGGGACAGAACACCGGGGAGCTGTTTTTT	CASSLLGQNTGELFF
-	TRBV7-2	TRBJ1-3	-	TGTGCCAGCAGCTTATTGTGGGGGGCTGGAAACACCATATATTTT	CASSLLWGAGNTIYF
-	TRBV6-2/TRBV6-3	TRBJ2-2	TRBD1	TGTGCCAGCAGTTTCGAGATCGGACAGGGAGTGGTCACCGGGGAGCTGTTTTTT	CASSFEIGQGVVTGELFF
-	TRBV28	TRBJ2-1	TRBD2	TGTGCCAGCAGTTTATTTAGCGGGAGGATCGTAGAGCAGTTCTTC	CASSLFSGRIVEQFF
once	TRBV18	TRBJ2-7	TRBD2	TGTGCCAGCTCCCCCCGGACTAGCTACGAGCAGTACTTC	CASSPRTSYEQYF
-	TRBV27	TRBJ2-7	-	TGTGCCAGCAGTCGGCGAGGGTACGAGCAGTACTTC	CASSRRGYEQYF
-	TRBV7-9	TRBJ1-1	TRBD1	TGTGCCAGCAGCTCGAACCGGGACAGGGGGCAGAACACTGAAGCTTTCTTT	CASSSNRDRGQNTEAFF
-	TRBV11-3	TRBJ2-1	-	TGTGCCAGCAGCTCTGGGCTCTACAATGAGCAGTTCTTC	CASSSGLYNEQFF
-	TRBV10-3	TRBJ1-1	-	TGTGCCATCAGTGGCGGGGTGAACACTGAAGCTTTCTTT	CAISGGVNTEAFF
-	TRBV6-4	TRBJ2-1	-	TGTGCCAGCAGTGAGACTCTTTACAATGAGCAGTTCTTC	CASSETLYNEQFF
once	TRBV10-3	TRBJ1-6	-	TGTGCCATCAGTAAACAGGGTCGTGGTAGTTCACCCCTCCACTTT	CAISKQGRGSSPLHF
-	TRBV24-1	TRBJ2-2	-	TGTGCCACCAGTGATTTCGGGGTGCCCGGGGAGCTGTTTTTT	CATSDFGVPGELFF
few	TRBV28	TRBJ2-1	-	TGTGCCAGCCGGCGCGAGGACAGGGGTGGTCTAGCGGGCTACAATGAGCAGTTCTTC	CASRREDRGGLAGYNEQFF
-	TRBV6-5	TRBJ1-1	-	TGTGCCAGCAGCCTAGAGAGGAACACTGAAGCTTTCTTT	CASSLERNTEAFF